This T cell receptor beta chain derives from a study of blood T cell repertoires in COVID-19. Study-level information: Italy, Spain and the United States were the sources of the convalescent and acute COVID-19 samples. The cDNA or gDNA used as material had been derived from T cells, B-cell-depleted T cells, or PBMCs.

This CDR3 has 16 residues. Germline V gene sequence: CDR1 SGHRS, CDR2 YFSETQ. V was shortened by 4 bases and J by 0 bases, with 16 bases between the two germline ends. Here immunoSEQ multiplex PCR was the method, and the copy in TCRdb shows in-frame clones only, minus some. This sample has about 88,000 clones, with more than 75% found just once. The sequenced material came from peripheral blood. V and J are TRBV5-1 and TRBJ1-1; D perhaps matches TRBD1 (6 bases). This clonotype was obtained from a woman in her sixties or seventies with acute or convalescent COVID-19. The CDR3 loop reads CASSALVGQMNTEAFF. In nucleotides, the CDR3 is TGCGCCAGCAGCGCACTTGTCGGACAGATGAACACTGAAGCTTTCTTT.